This T cell receptor (beta chain) was documented in a study of blood T cell repertoires in COVID-19. Study at large: T cells, B-cell-depleted T cells, or PBMCs supplied cDNA or gDNA.

Original data processing: Estimated nucleated cell counts came from reference gene primer amplification. Profiled with immunoSEQ multiplex PCR; TCRdb holds only in-frame clones, not every one. V and J calls and clone size are given by that table; D and trimming were obtained from the DNA. The table includes under 200,000 clones, 90% detected once. This TCR derives from a man aged 50 or older with acute or convalescent COVID-19. Material: peripheral blood.

The DNA for the CDR3 is TGTGCCAGCAGTTTCCATCGACAGGGGGCCACAGATACGCAGTATTTT. Residues: CASSFHRQGATDTQYF. J is TRBJ2-3 and V is TRBV6-6, with 10 bases identical to TRBD1. The J segment lost 2 bases and the V segment lost 4 bases, leaving 6 bases of the junction unmatched. The germline V gene has CDR1 MNHNY and CDR2 SVGAGI (reference sequence). CDR3 length: 16 residues.